This T cell receptor (beta chain) was found in a study of blood T cell repertoires in COVID-19 (dated by TCRdb to about 2020). Regarding the research as a whole: Samples covering the acute and convalescent phases of COVID-19 were provided by collaborators in the United States, Italy and Spain. The repertoires were released in a freely available public database intended as a resource for research on the immune response to SARS-CoV-2. Subjects who had been exposed to COVID-19, were actively infected with it, or had recovered from it provided the deeply sampled blood TCRbeta repertoires that made up the dataset. The samples were drawn from the first 160 participants of the ongoing ImmuneRACE study and from about 1,200 subjects provided by 6 global collaborators. Sample metadata almost always included a de-identified subject ID, COVID-19 status, age in years and sex. The prospective study material was composed of cDNA or gDNA derived from T cells, B-cell-depleted T cells, or PBMCs. Where available, HLA class I and class II types were taken from metadata supplied by the sample provider and were not determined by assay-based typing. On the study overall, not on this receptor specifically: How much clinical and demographic metadata was included differed by source and by participant, and the metadata was provided uncurated.

TCRbeta CDR3 regions were amplified from genomic DNA using the immunoSEQ Assay, a bias-controlled multiplex PCR. In the paper's pipeline: Within the assay, amplification of reference gene primers was used to estimate how many nucleated cells each sample contained. To quantify the absolute abundance of each unique TCRbeta CDR3 rearrangement, sequence reads were collapsed and filtered. For each sample, productive Simpson clonality was calculated as the square root of Simpson's diversity index over productive rearrangements. Imported from immuneACCESS, the table was reduced by TCRdb to in-frame sequences with V and J called. These copies leave out some clones; in studies compared against another copy, an unresolved V gene accounts for under half, and the cause of the remainder is not known. The V and J calls and clone size were taken over from that table, and D and trimming were inferred from the DNA. The sample table records approximately 200,000 clones; roughly 84% of these occur just once. The ten largest clones represent about 7.4% of the sample.

The junction shows trimming of 7 bases on V and 1 base on J, plus 13 bases between the germline ends. Inclusive of the bounding cysteine and phenylalanine, the CDR3 is 14 residues long. Only the CDR3 region is kept as DNA, spanning 42 bases read in frame from base 1. CDR1 and CDR2 are read off the germline V gene as MNHEY and SVGAGI. Whole blood was collected in K2EDTA tubes by collaborating institutions according to the institutions' own protocols. Collaborator samples were shipped for TCRbeta analysis as frozen whole blood, isolated PBMCs, or DNA extracted from either sample type. The sample holds one count of this clone. Its antigen remains undetermined. Base qualities are not at hand, and no much larger clone is one base apart.

The sequencing sample was made of peripheral blood. This receptor was obtained from a woman aged 45-65 years with acute or convalescent COVID-19. The sequence joins TRBV6-5 to TRBJ1-1, with the D gene too uncertain to name. The CDR3 reads as follows: CASNKDRENTEAFF. The bases read TGTGCCAGCAATAAGGACCGGGAGAACACTGAAGCTTTCTTT.